This T cell receptor (beta chain) was recovered during a study of OX40 agonist ivuxolimab in advanced cancers. Overall study: With ivuxolimab, an agonistic anti-OX40 (CD134) antibody, patients were treated. Age averaged about 66 years (range roughly 23 to 79), and approximately 80% were male. Patients with prior anti-PD-1, anti-PD-L1 or anti-CTLA-4 therapy were eligible; approximately 40% had some. Overall study findings and caveats: No antigen was identified for the clonally expanded peripheral T cells.

For this clone: As yet, its antigen is unknown.

Profiled with immunoSEQ multiplex PCR; TCRdb holds only in-frame clones, not every one. The sample holds around 62,000 clones, 89% seen once. This sequence was found in an adult with an advanced solid tumor such as melanoma, head and neck, liver or kidney cancer. Material: CD4+ or CD8+ T cells sorted from blood, obtained in a trial of the OX40 agonist ivuxolimab.

CDR3 nucleotides: TGTGCCAGCAGTTTAACGCACAATAGCAATCAGCCCCAGCATTTT. Encoded protein: CASSLTHNSNQPQHF. The V gene is TRBV28, the J gene TRBJ1-5; D is ambiguous. Deletions cut 2 bases from V and 0 bases from J, with 8 bases between. Germline V CDR1 and CDR2: MDHEN, SYDVKM. This CDR3 has 15 amino acids.